The rows below give T cell receptor beta chains drawn from one sample of a study of blood T cell repertoires in COVID-19. Clones were read by immunoSEQ multiplex PCR, and TCRdb kept only the in-frame ones, dropping some. The sample lists 85,000 to 95,000 clones, approximately 86% occurring once. Sequenced: peripheral blood. The receptors were gathered from a woman of 80 years or more with acute or convalescent COVID-19. CDR3s include the opening cysteine and the closing phenylalanine or tryptophan. The order of the fields is V gene, J gene, D gene, clone size, CDR3 protein, CDR3 DNA. D genes are given only for firm matches. Clone sizes are given selectively: once, few, many, or a class where the clone is expanded.

TRBV7-2	TRBJ2-3	.	.	CASSLVQQTDTQYF	TGTGCCAGCAGCTTGGTTCAACAGACAGATACGCAGTATTTT
TRBV7-3	TRBJ1-3	.	few	CASSLFGPGEAGNTIYF	TGTGCCAGCAGCTTATTCGGCCCGGGGGAAGCTGGAAACACCATATATTTT
TRBV18	TRBJ1-5	TRBD1	.	CASSRQGADQPQHF	TGTGCCAGCTCAAGACAGGGGGCAGATCAGCCCCAGCATTTT
TRBV7-2	TRBJ2-1	.	.	CASSSESPDEQFF	TGTGCCAGCAGCTCCGAATCCCCAGATGAGCAGTTCTTC
TRBV5-8	TRBJ1-3	.	.	CASSFQGSGNTIYF	TGTGCCAGCAGCTTCCAGGGCTCTGGAAACACCATATATTTT
TRBV7-3	TRBJ2-7	TRBD1	.	CASSSTGASEQYF	TGTGCCAGCAGCTCTACAGGGGCTAGCGAGCAGTACTTC
TRBV18	TRBJ2-7	.	.	CASSSTGPKTYEQYF	TGTGCCAGCTCATCTACAGGTCCCAAGACCTACGAGCAGTACTTC
TRBV20-1	TRBJ2-7	TRBD1	.	CSASRGQDPYEQYF	TGCAGTGCTAGTAGGGGGCAGGACCCATACGAGCAGTACTTC
TRBV5-6	TRBJ2-7	.	.	CASSLSSLIYEQYF	TGTGCCAGCAGCTTGTCAAGTCTAATCTACGAGCAGTACTTC
TRBV18	TRBJ1-1	TRBD1	.	CASSPFLRQGDTEAFF	TGTGCCAGCTCACCATTTTTAAGACAGGGCGACACTGAAGCTTTCTTT
TRBV5-4	TRBJ1-1	.	.	CASSPRGGAMNTEAFF	TGTGCCAGCAGCCCGAGGGGGGGGGCCATGAACACTGAAGCTTTCTTT
TRBV11-2	TRBJ1-4	.	once	CASSLDWGGEKLFF	TGTGCCAGCAGCTTAGATTGGGGAGGAGAAAAACTGTTTTTT
TRBV18	TRBJ2-7	.	.	CASSPSSYEQYF	TGTGCCAGCTCTCCTAGCTCCTACGAGCAGTACTTC
TRBV3-1/TRBV3-2	TRBJ1-1	TRBD1	.	CASSSTGGGNTEAFF	TGTGCCAGCAGCTCGACAGGGGGGGGGAACACTGAAGCTTTCTTT